The rows below give T cell receptor beta chains drawn from one sample of a study of response to subunit inactivated influenza vaccine. TCRdb recomputed calls from the RT-PCR reads with MiXCR, one row per CDR3 protein. This sample carries roughly 460,000 distinct CDR3 sequences, approximately 11% of them seen once, and the ten largest clones take less than 15%. Material: PBMCs from blood, obtained 40 to 50 days after vaccination. The receptors stem from a man aged 50-59 years who received an inactivated influenza vaccine. Both conserved end residues are part of each CDR3. A D gene is named only where the DNA matches it firmly. Some rows mark clone size as missing; the rest say once, few, many or name a class of expanded clone.

J gene: TRBJ2-1
V gene: TRBV10-3
clone size: many
D gene: .
CDR3 protein: CAISEGRGNEQFF
CDR3 DNA: TGTGCCATCAGTGAGGGCAGGGGTAATGAGCAGTTCTTC

J gene: TRBJ1-2
V gene: TRBV7-9
clone size: few
D gene: TRBD1
CDR3 protein: CASSLSGQPYGYTF
CDR3 DNA: TGTGCCAGCAGCTTATCGGGACAGCCCTATGGCTACACCTTC

J gene: TRBJ2-3
V gene: TRBV12-3/TRBV12-4
clone size: many
D gene: TRBD2
CDR3 protein: CASSALAGGMGDTQYF
CDR3 DNA: TGTGCCAGCAGTGCCTTAGCGGGGGGGATGGGAGATACGCAGTATTTT

J gene: TRBJ2-2
V gene: TRBV12-3/TRBV12-4
clone size: few
D gene: .
CDR3 protein: CASKKAGAGNTGELFF
CDR3 DNA: TGTGCCAGCAAAAAGGCGGGGGCCGGGAACACCGGGGAGCTGTTTTTT

J gene: TRBJ2-7
V gene: TRBV29-1
clone size: .
D gene: .
CDR3 protein: CSVETSSSYEQYF
CDR3 DNA: TGCAGCGTTGAGACGTCGAGCTCCTACGAGCAGTACTTC

J gene: TRBJ2-5
V gene: TRBV14
clone size: .
D gene: .
CDR3 protein: CASSPVWGFAEGTQYF
CDR3 DNA: TGTGCCAGCAGCCCGGTATGGGGGTTTGCCGAAGGGACCCAGTACTTC

J gene: TRBJ1-1
V gene: TRBV20-1
clone size: many
D gene: .
CDR3 protein: CSARGGGPNTEAFF
CDR3 DNA: TGCAGTGCTAGGGGGGGTGGGCCGAACACTGAAGCTTTCTTT

J gene: TRBJ2-1
V gene: TRBV11-2
clone size: .
D gene: TRBD2
CDR3 protein: CASSLGGWTGTSGRFRNEQFF
CDR3 DNA: TGTGCCAGCAGCTTAGGAGGCTGGACCGGGACTAGCGGGAGGTTCAGGAATGAGCAGTTCTTC

J gene: TRBJ2-7
V gene: TRBV7-2
clone size: many
D gene: TRBD1
CDR3 protein: CASSLDRGPYEQYF
CDR3 DNA: TGTGCCAGCAGCTTAGACAGGGGGCCCTACGAGCAGTACTTC

J gene: TRBJ2-2
V gene: TRBV6-2/TRBV6-3
clone size: .
D gene: .
CDR3 protein: CASSYGLRGANTGELFF
CDR3 DNA: TGTGCCAGCAGTTACGGCCTCCGGGGAGCAAACACCGGGGAGCTGTTTTTT

J gene: TRBJ2-1
V gene: TRBV12-3/TRBV12-4
clone size: few
D gene: .
CDR3 protein: CASSLGGIAYNEQFF
CDR3 DNA: TGTGCCAGCAGTTTAGGCGGGATCGCCTACAATGAGCAGTTCTTC

J gene: TRBJ2-7
V gene: TRBV5-1
clone size: few
D gene: .
CDR3 protein: CASSGGPAYEQYF
CDR3 DNA: TGCGCCAGCAGCGGGGGACCAGCCTACGAGCAGTACTTC

J gene: TRBJ2-1
V gene: TRBV20-1
clone size: few
D gene: TRBD2
CDR3 protein: CSANVGGRGYNEQFF
CDR3 DNA: TGCAGTGCTAATGTCGGCGGGAGAGGGTACAATGAGCAGTTCTTC

J gene: TRBJ2-7
V gene: TRBV14
clone size: .
D gene: .
CDR3 protein: CASSLRQGLRYYEQYF
CDR3 DNA: TGTGCCAGCAGCCTGCGACAGGGACTAAGGTACTACGAGCAGTACTTC

J gene: TRBJ2-7
V gene: TRBV6-1
clone size: .
D gene: .
CDR3 protein: CASSELLGFNAYEQYF
CDR3 DNA: TGTGCCAGCAGTGAATTACTGGGGTTTAACGCCTACGAGCAGTACTTC

J gene: TRBJ1-5
V gene: TRBV20-1
clone size: .
D gene: .
CDR3 protein: CSASSPTTQPQHF
CDR3 DNA: TGCAGTGCTAGTAGCCCGACTACTCAGCCCCAGCATTTT

J gene: TRBJ2-5
V gene: TRBV4-3
clone size: many
D gene: TRBD1
CDR3 protein: CASSQEGTGPGETQYF
CDR3 DNA: TGCGCCAGCAGCCAAGAGGGGACAGGGCCGGGGGAGACCCAGTACTTC

J gene: TRBJ1-5
V gene: TRBV12-3/TRBV12-4
clone size: few
D gene: .
CDR3 protein: CASSFRGRIGNQPQHF
CDR3 DNA: TGTGCCAGCAGCTTCAGGGGCAGGATAGGCAATCAGCCCCAGCATTTT

J gene: TRBJ2-3
V gene: TRBV20-1
clone size: many
D gene: TRBD2
CDR3 protein: CSARDSRGLAGDTQYF
CDR3 DNA: TGCAGTGCTAGAGATTCTCGAGGACTAGCGGGAGATACGCAGTATTTT

J gene: TRBJ2-1
V gene: TRBV25-1
clone size: many
D gene: .
CDR3 protein: CASTVGGSQDYNEQFF
CDR3 DNA: TGTGCCAGCACCGTAGGGGGGTCCCAGGATTACAATGAGCAGTTCTTC

J gene: TRBJ2-1
V gene: TRBV4-3
clone size: many
D gene: TRBD2
CDR3 protein: CASSQDRLALDNEQFF
CDR3 DNA: TGCGCCAGCAGCCAAGACCGACTAGCATTGGACAATGAGCAGTTCTTC

J gene: TRBJ1-1
V gene: TRBV19
clone size: .
D gene: .
CDR3 protein: CASKVNSMNTEAFF
CDR3 DNA: TGTGCCAGTAAAGTGAATTCTATGAACACTGAAGCTTTCTTT

J gene: TRBJ2-3
V gene: TRBV12-3/TRBV12-4
clone size: few
D gene: TRBD2
CDR3 protein: CASSGRTSGSTDTQYF
CDR3 DNA: TGTGCCAGCAGTGGGAGGACTAGCGGTAGCACAGATACGCAGTATTTT

J gene: TRBJ2-7
V gene: TRBV12-3/TRBV12-4
clone size: many
D gene: TRBD2
CDR3 protein: CASSETSGREQYF
CDR3 DNA: TGTGCCAGCAGTGAAACTAGCGGGAGGGAGCAGTACTTC